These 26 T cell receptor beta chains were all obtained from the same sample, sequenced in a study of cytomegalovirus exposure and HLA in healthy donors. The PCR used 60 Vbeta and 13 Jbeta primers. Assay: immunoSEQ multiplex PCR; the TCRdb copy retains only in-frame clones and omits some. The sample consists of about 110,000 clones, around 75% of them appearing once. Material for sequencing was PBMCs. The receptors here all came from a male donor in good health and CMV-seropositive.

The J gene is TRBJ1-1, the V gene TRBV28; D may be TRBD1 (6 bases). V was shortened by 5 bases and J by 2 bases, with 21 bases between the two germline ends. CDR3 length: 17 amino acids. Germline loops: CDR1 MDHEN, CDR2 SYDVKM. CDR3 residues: CASSPLRLRTANTEAFF. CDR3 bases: TGTGCCAGCAGTCCATTGAGACTACGGACAGCTAACACTGAAGCTTTCTTT.

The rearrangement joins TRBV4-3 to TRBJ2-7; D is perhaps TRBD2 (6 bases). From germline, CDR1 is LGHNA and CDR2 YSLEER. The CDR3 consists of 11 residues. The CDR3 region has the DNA TGCGGCAAGATCGGGAGAAACGAGCAGTACTTC. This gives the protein CGKIGRNEQYF.

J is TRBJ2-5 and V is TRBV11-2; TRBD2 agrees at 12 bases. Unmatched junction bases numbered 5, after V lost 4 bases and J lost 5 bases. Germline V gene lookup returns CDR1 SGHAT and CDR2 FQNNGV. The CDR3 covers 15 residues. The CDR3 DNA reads TGTGCCAGCAGCTACGAAGGGACTAGCGGGGAGACCCAGTACTTC. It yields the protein CASSYEGTSGETQYF.

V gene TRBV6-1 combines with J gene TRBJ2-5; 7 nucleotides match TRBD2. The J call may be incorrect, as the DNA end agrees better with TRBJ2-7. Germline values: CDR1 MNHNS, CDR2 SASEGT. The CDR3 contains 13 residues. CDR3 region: CAILRTSSYEQYF. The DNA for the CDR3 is TGTGCCATCCTTAGGACTAGCTCCTACGAGCAGTACTTC.

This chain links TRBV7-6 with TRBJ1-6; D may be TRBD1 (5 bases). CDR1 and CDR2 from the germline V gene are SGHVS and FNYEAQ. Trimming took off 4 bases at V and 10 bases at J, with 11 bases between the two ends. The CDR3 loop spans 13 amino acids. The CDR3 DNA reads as TGTGCCAGCAGCTATCAGGGCCGCTCACCCCTCCACTTT. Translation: CASSYQGRSPLHF.

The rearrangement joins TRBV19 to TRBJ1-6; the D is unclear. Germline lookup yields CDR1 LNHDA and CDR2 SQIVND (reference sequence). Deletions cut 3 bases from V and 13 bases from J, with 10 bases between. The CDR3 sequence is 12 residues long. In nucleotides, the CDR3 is TGTGCCAGTAGTATTCCGGGAGGGCCCCTCCACTTT. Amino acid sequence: CASSIPGGPLHF.

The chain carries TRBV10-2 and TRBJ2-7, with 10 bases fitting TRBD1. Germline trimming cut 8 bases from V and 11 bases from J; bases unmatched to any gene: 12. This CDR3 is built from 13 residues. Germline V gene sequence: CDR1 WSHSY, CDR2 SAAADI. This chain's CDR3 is CASRPNPDRGEYF. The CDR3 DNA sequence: TGCGCCAGCCGCCCCAATCCGGACAGGGGGGAGTACTTC.

The CDR3 spells CASSESGTEETQYF. DNA for the CDR3: TGTGCCAGCAGCGAGTCCGGGACAGAAGAGACCCAGTACTTC. The genes are TRBV9 and TRBJ2-5, with 7 bases fitting TRBD1. Germline loops: CDR1 SGDLS, CDR2 YYNGEE. J gave up 3 bases and V 3 bases, and 5 bases lay outside the gene matches. CDR3 size: 14 residues.

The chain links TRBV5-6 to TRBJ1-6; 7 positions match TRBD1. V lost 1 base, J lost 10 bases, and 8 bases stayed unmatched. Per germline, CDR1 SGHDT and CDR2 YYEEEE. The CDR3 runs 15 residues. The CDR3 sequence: CASSLNRGPSSPLHF. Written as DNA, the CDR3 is TGTGCCAGCAGCTTGAACAGGGGCCCCTCATCACCCCTCCACTTT.

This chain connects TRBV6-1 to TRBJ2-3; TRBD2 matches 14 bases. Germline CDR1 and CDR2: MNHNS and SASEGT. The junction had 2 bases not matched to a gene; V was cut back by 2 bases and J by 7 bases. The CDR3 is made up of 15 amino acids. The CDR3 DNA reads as TGTGCCAGCAGTGAAAGGACTAGCGGGGGGAATACGCAGTATTTT. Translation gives CASSERTSGGNTQYF.

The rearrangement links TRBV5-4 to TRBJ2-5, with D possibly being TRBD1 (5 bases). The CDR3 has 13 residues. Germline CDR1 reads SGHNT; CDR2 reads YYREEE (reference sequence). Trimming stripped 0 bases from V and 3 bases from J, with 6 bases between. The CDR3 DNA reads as TGTGCCAGCAGCTTGGTCAGGGAAGAGACCCAGTACTTC. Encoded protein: CASSLVREETQYF.

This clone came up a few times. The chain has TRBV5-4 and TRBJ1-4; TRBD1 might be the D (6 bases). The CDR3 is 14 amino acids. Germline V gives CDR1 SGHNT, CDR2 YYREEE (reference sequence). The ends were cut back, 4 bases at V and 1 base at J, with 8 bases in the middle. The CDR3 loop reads CASSVDRTNEKLFF. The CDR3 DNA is TGTGCCAGCAGCGTGGACAGAACTAATGAAAAACTGTTTTTT.

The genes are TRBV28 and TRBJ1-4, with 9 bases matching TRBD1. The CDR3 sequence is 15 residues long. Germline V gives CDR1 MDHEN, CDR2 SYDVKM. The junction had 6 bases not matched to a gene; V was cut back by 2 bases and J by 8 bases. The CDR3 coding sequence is TGTGCCAGCAGTTTAACGGGACAGGGATGGGAAAAACTGTTTTTT. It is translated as CASSLTGQGWEKLFF.

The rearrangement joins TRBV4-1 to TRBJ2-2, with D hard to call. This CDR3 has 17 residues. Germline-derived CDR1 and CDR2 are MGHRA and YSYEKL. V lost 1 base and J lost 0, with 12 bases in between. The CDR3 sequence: CASSQGLQPSNTGELFF. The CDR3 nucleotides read TGCGCCAGCAGCCAAGGGTTACAGCCCTCGAACACCGGGGAGCTGTTTTTT.

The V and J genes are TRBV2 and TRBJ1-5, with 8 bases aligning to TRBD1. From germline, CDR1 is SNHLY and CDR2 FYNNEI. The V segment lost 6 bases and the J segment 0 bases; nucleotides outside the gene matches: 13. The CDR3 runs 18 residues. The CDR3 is CASRPFGTGTYSNQPQHF. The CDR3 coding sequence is TGTGCCAGCAGGCCTTTCGGGACAGGAACATATAGCAATCAGCCCCAGCATTTT.

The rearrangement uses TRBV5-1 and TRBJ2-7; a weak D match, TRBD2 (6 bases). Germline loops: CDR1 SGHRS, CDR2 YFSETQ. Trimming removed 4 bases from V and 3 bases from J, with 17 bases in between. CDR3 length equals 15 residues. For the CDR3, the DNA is TGCGCCAGCAGCCATTCCGGGGGTGCGGGCTACGAGCAGTACTTC. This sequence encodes CASSHSGGAGYEQYF. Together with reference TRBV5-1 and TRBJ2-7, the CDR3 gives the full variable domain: KAGVTQTPRYLIKTRGQQVTLSCSPISGHRSVSWYQQTPGQGLQFLFEYFSETQRNKGNFPGRFSGRQFSNSRSEMNVSTLELGDSALYLCASSHSGGAGYEQYFGPGTRLTVT.

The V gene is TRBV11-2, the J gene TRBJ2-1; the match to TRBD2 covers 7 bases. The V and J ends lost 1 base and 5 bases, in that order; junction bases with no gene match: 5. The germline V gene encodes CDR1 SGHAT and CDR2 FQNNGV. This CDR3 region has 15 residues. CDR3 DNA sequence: TGTGCCAGCAGCTTAGCACCCGGGACTAACAATGAGCAGTTCTTC. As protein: CASSLAPGTNNEQFF.

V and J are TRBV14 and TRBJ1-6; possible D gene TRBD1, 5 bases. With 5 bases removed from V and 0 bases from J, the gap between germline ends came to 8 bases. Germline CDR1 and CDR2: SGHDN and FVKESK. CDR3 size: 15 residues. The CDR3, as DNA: TGTGCCAGCAGCGAGACAGTCTCCTATAATTCACCCCTCCACTTT. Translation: CASSETVSYNSPLHF.

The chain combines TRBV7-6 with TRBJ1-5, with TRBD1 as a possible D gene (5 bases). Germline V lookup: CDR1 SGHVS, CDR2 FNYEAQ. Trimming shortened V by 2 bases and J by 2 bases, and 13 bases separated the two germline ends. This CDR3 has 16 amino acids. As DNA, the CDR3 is TGTGCCAGCAGCTTATCCAGGGCGGACGGCAATCAGCCCCAGCATTTT. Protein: CASSLSRADGNQPQHF.

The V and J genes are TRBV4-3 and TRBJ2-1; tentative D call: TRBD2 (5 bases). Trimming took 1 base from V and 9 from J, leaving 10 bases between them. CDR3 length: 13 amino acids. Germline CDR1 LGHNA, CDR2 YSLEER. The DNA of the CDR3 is TGCGCCAGCAGCCAAGCGACTATGGCTGAGCAGTTCTTC. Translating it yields CASSQATMAEQFF.

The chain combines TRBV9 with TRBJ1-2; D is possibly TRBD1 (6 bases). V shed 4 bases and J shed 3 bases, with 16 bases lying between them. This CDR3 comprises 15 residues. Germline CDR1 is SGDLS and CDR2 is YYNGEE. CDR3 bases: TGTGCCAGCAGCCCCCCTAGGGGGACGGACTATGGCTACACCTTC. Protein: CASSPPRGTDYGYTF.

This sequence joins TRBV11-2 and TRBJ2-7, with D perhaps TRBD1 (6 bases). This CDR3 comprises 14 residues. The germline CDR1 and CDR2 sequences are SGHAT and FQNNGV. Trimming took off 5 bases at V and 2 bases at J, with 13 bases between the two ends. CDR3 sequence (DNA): TGTGCCAGCAGCATGAACCGGGACACCTACGAGCAGTACTTC. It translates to CASSMNRDTYEQYF. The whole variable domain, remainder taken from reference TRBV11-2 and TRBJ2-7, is EAGVAQSPRYKIIEKRQSVAFWCNPISGHATLYWYQQILGQGPKLLIQFQNNGVVDDSQLPKDRFSAERLKGVDSTLKIQPAKLEDSAVYLCASSMNRDTYEQYFGPGTRLTVT.

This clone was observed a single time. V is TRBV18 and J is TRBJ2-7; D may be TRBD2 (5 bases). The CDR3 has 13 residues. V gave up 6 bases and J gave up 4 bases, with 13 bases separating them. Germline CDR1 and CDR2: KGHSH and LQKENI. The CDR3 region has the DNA TGTGCCAGCTCTGAACAGACGGGGTACGAGCAGTACTTC. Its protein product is CASSEQTGYEQYF.

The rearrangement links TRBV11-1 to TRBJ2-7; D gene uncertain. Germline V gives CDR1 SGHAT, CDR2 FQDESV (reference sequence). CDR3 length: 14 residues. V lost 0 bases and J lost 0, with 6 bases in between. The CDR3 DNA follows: TGTGCCAGCAGCTTAGCCTTTCTCTCCTACGAGCAGTACTTC. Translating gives CASSLAFLSYEQYF.

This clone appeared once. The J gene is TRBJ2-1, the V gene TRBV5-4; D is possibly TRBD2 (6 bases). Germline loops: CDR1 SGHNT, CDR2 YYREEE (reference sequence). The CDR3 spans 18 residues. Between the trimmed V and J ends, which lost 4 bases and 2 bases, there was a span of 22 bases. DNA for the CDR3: TGTGCCAGCAGCCACACCCCCAGCGGGCCTTTAACCTACAATGAGCAGTTCTTC. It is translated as CASSHTPSGPLTYNEQFF.

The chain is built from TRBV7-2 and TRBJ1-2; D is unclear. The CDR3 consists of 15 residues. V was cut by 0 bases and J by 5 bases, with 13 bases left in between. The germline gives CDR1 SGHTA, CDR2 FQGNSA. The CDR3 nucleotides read TGTGCCAGCAGCTTAGCGGGCACAGAAACATATGGCTACACCTTC. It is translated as CASSLAGTETYGYTF.